A single count supports the clone carrying this T cell receptor (beta chain). This record belongs to a study of patients and donors after allogeneic stem cell transplantation. Germline CDR1 reads DFQATT; CDR2 reads SNEGSKA (reference sequence). The trim removed 4 bases at V and 1 base at J, leaving 6 bases unmatched. The length of the CDR3 is 14 residues. TCRdb fed the RT-PCR reads into MiXCR, producing one record per CDR3 protein. The sample lists 65,000 to 80,000 distinct CDR3 sequences, around 27% occurring once. V is TRBV20-1 and J is TRBJ1-1, with TRBD1 matching 7 bases. What was sequenced was blood, either unsorted or a sorted T cell fraction (not recorded which). This receptor was taken from a human donor who was either an allogeneic HSCT recipient or a stem cell or donor lymphocyte infusion donor (not recorded which). It is not recorded whose cells these are; they may come from a transplant donor. The CDR3 sequence is CSAILTGQNTEAFF. For the CDR3, the DNA is TGCAGTGCTATCTTGACAGGGCAGAACACTGAAGCTTTCTTT.